The 32 T cell receptor beta chains presented below share a single source sample, sequenced in a study of cytomegalovirus exposure and HLA in healthy donors. Primers included in the PCR were 60 Vbeta and 13 Jbeta primers. Assay: immunoSEQ multiplex PCR; the TCRdb copy retains only in-frame clones and omits some. This sample has about 120,000 clones, with approximately 80% found just once. Specimen: PBMCs. The source of these receptors is a man in his fifties or sixties in good health and CMV-seropositive.

This sequence joins TRBV19 and TRBJ1-6, with 10 bases matching TRBD1. The V and J ends lost 6 bases and 5 bases, in that order; junction bases with no gene match: 13. This CDR3 has 18 residues. Per germline, CDR1 LNHDA and CDR2 SQIVND (reference sequence). The CDR3 nucleotides read TGTGCCAGTAGAGGCGGGACCGGGACAGGGGCTAATAATTCACCCCTCCACTTT. Translated: CASRGGTGTGANNSPLHF.

The V call is TRBV10-3, the J call TRBJ1-5, with D possibly TRBD1 on 5 matching bases. CDR3 length equals 16 residues. Trimming removed 4 bases at V and 2 bases at J, with 15 bases between. Germline V gives CDR1 ENHRY, CDR2 SYGVKD. CDR3 region: CAISAGGAGGNQPQHF. CDR3 nucleotide sequence: TGTGCCATCAGTGCAGGAGGGGCGGGTGGCAATCAGCCCCAGCATTTT.

This chain uses TRBV13 with TRBJ2-7; the D gene is possibly TRBD2 (5 bases). CDR3 length: 14 residues. Trimming shortened V by 7 bases and J by 0 bases, and 13 bases separated the two germline ends. Germline V gene data show CDR1 as PRHDT and CDR2 as FYEKMQ (reference sequence). The CDR3 coding sequence is TGTGCCAGCACCACGCCTGACTACTCCTACGAGCAGTACTTC. Encoded protein: CASTTPDYSYEQYF. The entire variable domain, with the rest obtained from reference TRBV13 and TRBJ2-7, is as follows: AAGVIQSPRHLIKEKRETATLKCYPIPRHDTVYWYQQGPGQDPQFLISFYEKMQSDKGSIPDRFSAQQFSDYHSELNMSSLELGDSALYFCASTTPDYSYEQYFGPGTRLTVT.

The rearrangement uses TRBV30 and TRBJ1-2; possible D gene TRBD1, 5 bases. The CDR3 runs to 13 residues. Germline values: CDR1 GTSNPN, CDR2 SVGIG (reference sequence). V was clipped by 0 bases and J by 8 bases, with 13 bases between them. The CDR3 here is CAWSVPPGRGYTF. The CDR3 DNA sequence: TGTGCCTGGAGTGTACCCCCAGGGCGCGGCTACACCTTC.

The rearrangement links TRBV29-1 to TRBJ2-5, with 10 bases identical to TRBD1. Trimming at V came to 8 bases and at J to 5 bases, leaving 5 bases not matched to a gene. CDR1 SQVTM and CDR2 ANQGSEA come from the germline V gene. This CDR3 region has 12 residues. This chain's CDR3 is CSSTGGAETQYF. CDR3 bases: TGCAGCTCGACAGGGGGCGCGGAGACCCAGTACTTC.

Note on this clone: Other DNA sequences in the sample encode the same CDR3. CDR3 nucleotide sequence: TGTGCCAGCAGCGAGTCGCGAGAGACCCAGTACTTC. Amino acid sequence: CASSESRETQYF. The chain recombines TRBV7-2 with TRBJ2-5; D not resolved. The CDR3 spans 12 residues. The V gene lost 5 bases and the J gene lost 4 bases, with 8 bases spanning the gap. CDR1 is SGHTA and CDR2 is FQGNSA in the germline V gene.

This rearrangement joins TRBV30 to TRBJ1-4; D is uncertain. V shed 2 bases and J shed 5 bases, with 9 bases lying between them. Per the germline V gene, CDR1 is GTSNPN and CDR2 is SVGIG (reference sequence). The CDR3 contains 13 residues. This CDR3 is CAWSSQMNEKLFF. Here the CDR3 DNA reads TGTGCCTGGAGTTCGCAGATGAATGAAAAACTGTTTTTT.

The rearrangement joins TRBV28 to TRBJ1-5, with a weak D call TRBD1 (5 bases). V was clipped by 4 bases and J by 11 bases, with 21 bases between them. From germline, CDR1 is MDHEN and CDR2 SYDVKM. CDR3 length: 15 amino acids. This CDR3 reads CASSSPQGHGSTQHF. As DNA, the CDR3 is TGTGCCAGCAGTTCGCCCCAGGGCCATGGTTCGACCCAGCATTTT.

This chain links TRBV7-8 with TRBJ2-7; 7 nucleotides match TRBD1. The CDR3 is made up of 16 amino acids. Losses at the gene ends were 5 bases for V and 3 bases for J; bases not matched to a gene: 13. From germline, CDR1 is SGHVS and CDR2 FQNEAQ. CDR3 in amino acids: CASSQLADRRFYEQYF. The CDR3 DNA reads TGTGCCAGCAGCCAACTCGCGGACAGGAGATTCTACGAGCAGTACTTC.

The V and J genes are TRBV5-1 and TRBJ2-2, with a weak D call TRBD1 (6 bases). Trimming took off 4 bases at V and 2 bases at J, with 12 bases between the two ends. This CDR3 is built from 15 residues. The germline CDR1 and CDR2 sequences are SGHRS and YFSETQ. The CDR3 loop is CASSVEQGNTGELFF. The CDR3 coding sequence is TGCGCCAGCAGCGTGGAACAGGGAAACACCGGGGAGCTGTTTTTT.

This chain connects TRBV18 to TRBJ2-7; possibly TRBD1 for D (6 bases). Between the trimmed V and J ends, which lost 5 bases and 2 bases, there was a span of 16 bases. Germline V gene lookup returns CDR1 KGHSH and CDR2 LQKENI. This CDR3 region has 15 residues. CDR3 DNA: TGTGCCAGCTCAAACTTCGGGACAAAACCCTACGAGCAGTACTTC. This encodes CASSNFGTKPYEQYF.

The chain has TRBV6-5 and TRBJ1-2; D might be TRBD1 (6 bases). Germline V gives CDR1 MNHEY, CDR2 SVGAGI. This CDR3 has 15 amino acids. V was trimmed by 0 bases and J by 7 bases, leaving 15 bases between them. The CDR3 DNA reads as TGTGCCAGCAGTTACTCTATTAACAGGGCGGGTGGCTACACCTTC. It codes for CASSYSINRAGGYTF.

V gene TRBV28 combines with J gene TRBJ1-1, with 7 bases fitting TRBD1. V shed 2 bases and J 9 bases; nucleotides not matched to a gene: 15. CDR1 is MDHEN and CDR2 is SYDVKM in the germline V gene. The CDR3 totals 16 residues. The CDR3 region has the DNA TGTGCCAGCAGTTTAACTGTCTGGGCACAGGGGCACCAAGCTTTCTTT. Translated, it gives CASSLTVWAQGHQAFF.

This rearrangement joins TRBV2 to TRBJ1-6, with 10 bases that match TRBD1. Losses at the gene ends were 7 bases for V and 9 bases for J; bases not matched to a gene: 12. The CDR3 has 16 residues. From germline, CDR1 is SNHLY and CDR2 FYNNEI. The CDR3 DNA reads as TGTGCCAGCAAGGATTACCGGGACAGGGGTGGTTCACCCCTCCACTTT. As protein: CASKDYRDRGGSPLHF.

This chain connects TRBV5-8 to TRBJ2-7; 8 bases agree with TRBD1. The CDR3 consists of 15 residues. Germline CDR1 SGHTS, CDR2 YDEGEE. V was pared by 0 bases and J by 4 bases, with 6 bases of the junction left unmatched. The CDR3 sequence: CASSLGRGRRYEQYF. In nucleotides, the CDR3 is TGTGCCAGCAGCTTGGGCAGGGGGCGCAGATACGAGCAGTACTTC.

The J gene is TRBJ2-2, the V gene TRBV6-6, with 7 nucleotides matching TRBD1. The J call is in doubt because the DNA end fits TRBJ1-3 better. The length of the CDR3 is 14 residues. Germline assignment: CDR1 MNHNY and CDR2 SVGAGI (reference sequence). The CDR3 DNA sequence: TGTGCCACCCGACAGGGCTCCTCTGGAAACACCATATATTTT. Protein: CATRQGSSGNTIYF.

This clone has more than one count but fewer than ten. The rearrangement uses TRBV2 and TRBJ2-7; 10 bases line up with TRBD1. J gave up 5 bases and V 8 bases, and 15 bases lay outside the gene matches. The CDR3 spans 16 residues. In germline, CDR1 is SNHLY, CDR2 FYNNEI. The CDR3 sequence is CASRDRGFLGKDEQYF. The DNA for the CDR3 is TGTGCCAGCCGGGACAGGGGATTTTTGGGTAAGGACGAGCAGTACTTC.

This rearrangement joins TRBV7-9 to TRBJ2-2; 7 bases agree with TRBD1. CDR3 length: 13 residues. From germline, CDR1 is SEHNR and CDR2 FQNEAQ (reference sequence). CDR3 in amino acids: CVGDRLNTGELFF. CDR3 DNA sequence: TGTGTTGGGGACAGACTGAACACCGGGGAGCTGTTTTTT.

The chain uses TRBV6-4 and TRBJ1-2, with D perhaps matching TRBD1 (5 bases). The CDR3 runs 13 residues. Germline lookup yields CDR1 MRHNA and CDR2 SNTAGT. The germline V and J ends were trimmed by 0 bases and 8 bases, with 10 bases remaining between them. In nucleotides, the CDR3 is TGTGCCAGCAGTGACTCGCAGGGCCGGGGCTACACCTTC. Its protein is CASSDSQGRGYTF.

The rearrangement joins TRBV7-8 to TRBJ1-4; D not resolved. Trimming pared 2 bases from V and 0 bases from J, leaving 10 bases between. CDR3 length: 16 residues. Germline CDR1 and CDR2: SGHVS and FQNEAQ. CDR3 in DNA: TGTGCCAGCAGCTTAAACAGACCTGCAACTAATGAAAAACTGTTTTTT. It is translated as CASSLNRPATNEKLFF. Supplemented by reference TRBV7-8 and TRBJ1-4, the full variable domain reads GAGVSQSPRYKVAKRGQDVALRCDPISGHVSLFWYQQALGQGPEFLTYFQNEAQLDKSGLPSDRFFAERPEGSVSTLKIQRTQQEDSAVYLCASSLNRPATNEKLFFGSGTQLSVL.

The chain carries TRBV15 and TRBJ2-1; TRBD1 matches at 9 bases. With 4 bases clipped from V and 8 bases from J, the junction kept 12 bases outside the gene matches. The CDR3 runs to 16 residues. Germline V gene data show CDR1 as LNHNV and CDR2 as YYDKDF (reference sequence). CDR3 DNA sequence: TGTGCCACCAGCACCGTCCCGGGACAGGGCATCGATGAGCAGTTCTTC. This sequence encodes CATSTVPGQGIDEQFF.

This clone turned up a few times. The J gene is TRBJ1-5, the V gene TRBV4-1; D unclear. CDR3 length: 16 amino acids. The V gene lost 0 bases and the J gene lost 5 bases, with 14 bases spanning the gap. The germline V gene has CDR1 MGHRA and CDR2 YSYEKL. The CDR3 sequence: CASSQDQRERYQPQHF. The CDR3, as DNA: TGCGCCAGCAGCCAAGATCAGAGGGAGAGGTATCAGCCCCAGCATTTT.

The CDR3 is CASSSPAPSGRTEAFF. The CDR3 DNA reads TGTGCCAGCAGTTCCCCCGCCCCGAGCGGTCGCACTGAAGCTTTCTTT. This chain joins TRBV28 and TRBJ1-1, with D hard to call. The ends were cut back, 4 bases at V and 4 bases at J, with 19 bases in the middle. The CDR3 contains 16 residues. CDR1 is MDHEN, CDR2 SYDVKM, per germline. The complete variable domain, with remaining parts taken from reference TRBV28 and TRBJ1-1, reads DVKVTQSSRYLVKRTGEKVFLECVQDMDHENMFWYRQDPGLGLRLIYFSYDVKMKEKGDIPEGYSVSREKKERFSLILESASTNQTSMYLCASSSPAPSGRTEAFFGQGTRLTVV.

The chain has TRBV28 and TRBJ1-2; 12 bases align to TRBD1. The CDR3 is made up of 14 amino acids. Germline V gives CDR1 MDHEN, CDR2 SYDVKM. The V and J ends lost 6 bases and 8 bases, in that order; junction bases with no gene match: 7. CDR3 region: CASSPGTGGHGYTF. The CDR3 region has the DNA TGTGCCAGCAGCCCCGGGACAGGGGGCCACGGCTACACCTTC.

This clone was counted only a few times. This chain uses TRBV9 with TRBJ1-2; 7 bases map to TRBD1. Trimming removed 5 bases from V and 0 bases from J; junction bases left unmatched: 4. The CDR3 length is 14 residues. Looked up from germline, CDR1 is SGDLS and CDR2 is YYNGEE. Here the CDR3 reads CASRSGGPNYGYTF. CDR3 sequence (DNA): TGTGCCAGCAGATCAGGGGGTCCTAACTATGGCTACACCTTC.

The chain couples TRBV30 to TRBJ2-3, with 15 nucleotides matching TRBD2. The CDR3 consists of 16 residues. The V gene's germline CDR1 is GTSNPN and CDR2 SVGIG (reference sequence). V shed 5 bases and J 0 bases; nucleotides not matched to a gene: 3. The CDR3 nucleotides are TGTGCCTGGGGGACTAGCGGGGGGCGTAGCACAGATACGCAGTATTTT. Translating it yields CAWGTSGGRSTDTQYF. Full variable domain (remainder filled in from reference TRBV30 and TRBJ2-3): SQTIHQWPATLVQPVGSPLSLECTVEGTSNPNLYWYRQAAGRGLQLLFYSVGIGQISSEVPQNLSASRPQDRQFILSSKKLLLSDSGFYLCAWGTSGGRSTDTQYFGPGTRLTVL.

V is TRBV5-4 and J is TRBJ1-2; 11 nucleotides align to TRBD1. The CDR3 runs 18 residues. V gave up 0 bases and J gave up 7 bases; unmatched junction bases: 14. Germline assignment: CDR1 SGHNT and CDR2 YYREEE (reference sequence). This chain's CDR3 is CASSLGGTGGRYTSGYTF. DNA of the CDR3: TGTGCCAGCAGCTTGGGGGGGACAGGGGGAAGGTATACGTCTGGCTACACCTTC.

This clone occurred once. The chain uses TRBV11-2 and TRBJ1-1; no reliable D call. Trimming left V 4 bases short and J 1 base short, with 16 bases between. This CDR3 contains 16 residues. Germline V lookup: CDR1 SGHAT, CDR2 FQNNGV. The CDR3 sequence: CASSSYFRRTNTEAFF. As DNA, the CDR3 is TGTGCCAGCAGCTCCTATTTTCGGAGGACGAACACTGAAGCTTTCTTT.

There are a few counts of this clone. The rearrangement links TRBV19 to TRBJ1-1; 8 bases map to TRBD1. The J segment lost 2 bases and the V segment lost 6 bases, leaving 8 bases of the junction unmatched. CDR1 and CDR2 from the germline V gene are LNHDA and SQIVND (reference sequence). The CDR3 loop spans 15 amino acids. DNA of the CDR3: TGTGCCAGTAGAGGACAGGGAACTTATAACACTGAAGCTTTCTTT. Its translation is CASRGQGTYNTEAFF.

The rearrangement joins TRBV5-1 to TRBJ1-1; no clear D gene. The germline V gene has CDR1 SGHRS and CDR2 YFSETQ. The CDR3 covers 14 residues. Trimming removed 0 bases at V and 0 bases at J, with 6 bases between. The CDR3 sequence is CASSLAGMNTEAFF. In DNA, the CDR3 is TGCGCCAGCAGCTTGGCGGGTATGAACACTGAAGCTTTCTTT.

V is TRBV19 and J is TRBJ1-2; 8 nucleotides match TRBD1. Germline CDR1 is LNHDA and CDR2 is SQIVND (reference sequence). The CDR3 is 16 residues long. V was clipped by 2 bases and J by 7 bases; unmatched bases: 12. CDR3: CASSIPGQGPSIGYTF. The CDR3 DNA follows: TGTGCCAGTAGTATACCCGGACAGGGACCCTCGATTGGCTACACCTTC. The complete variable domain, with remaining parts taken from reference TRBV19 and TRBJ1-2, reads DGGITQSPKYLFRKEGQNVTLSCEQNLNHDAMYWYRQDPGQGLRLIYYSQIVNDFQKGDIAEGYSVSREKKESFPLTVTSAQKNPTAFYLCASSIPGQGPSIGYTFGSGTRLTVV.

The chain's CDR3 is CASSYYSGHYNEQFF. CDR3 DNA: TGTGCCAGCAGTTACTATAGCGGGCATTACAATGAGCAGTTCTTC. J is TRBJ2-1 and V is TRBV6-6; TRBD2 matches 7 bases. The V segment lost 1 base and the J segment 4 bases; nucleotides outside the gene matches: 4. The germline gives CDR1 MNHNY, CDR2 SVGAGI (reference sequence). The CDR3 is 15 residues long.